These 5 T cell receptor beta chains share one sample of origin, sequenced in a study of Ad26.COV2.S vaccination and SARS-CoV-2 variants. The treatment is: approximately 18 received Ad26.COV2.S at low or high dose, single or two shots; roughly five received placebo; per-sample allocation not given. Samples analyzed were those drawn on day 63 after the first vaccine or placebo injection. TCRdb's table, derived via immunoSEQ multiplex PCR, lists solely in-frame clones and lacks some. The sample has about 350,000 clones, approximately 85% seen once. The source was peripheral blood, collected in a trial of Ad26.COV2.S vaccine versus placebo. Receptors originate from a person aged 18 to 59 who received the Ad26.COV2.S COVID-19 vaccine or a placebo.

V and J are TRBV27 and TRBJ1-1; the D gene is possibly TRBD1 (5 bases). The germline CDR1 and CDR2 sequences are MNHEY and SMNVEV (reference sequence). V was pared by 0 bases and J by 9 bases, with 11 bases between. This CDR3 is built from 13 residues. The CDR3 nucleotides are TGTGCCAGCAGTTTATCCGGGGGGAGGAAAGCTTTCTTT. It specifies CASSLSGGRKAFF.

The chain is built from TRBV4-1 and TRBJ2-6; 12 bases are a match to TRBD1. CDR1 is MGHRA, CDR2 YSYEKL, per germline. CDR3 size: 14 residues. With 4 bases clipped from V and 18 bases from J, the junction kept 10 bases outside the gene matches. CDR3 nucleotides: TGCGCCAGCAGCCCCCCGGGACAGGGGGCCCGTAGGACTTTC. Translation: CASSPPGQGARRTF.

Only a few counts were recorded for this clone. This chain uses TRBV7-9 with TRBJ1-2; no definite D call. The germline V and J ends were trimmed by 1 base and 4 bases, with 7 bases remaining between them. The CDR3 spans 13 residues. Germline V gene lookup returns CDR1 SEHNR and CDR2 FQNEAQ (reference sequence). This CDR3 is CASSLERSYGYTF. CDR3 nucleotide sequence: TGTGCCAGCAGCTTAGAACGGTCCTATGGCTACACCTTC.

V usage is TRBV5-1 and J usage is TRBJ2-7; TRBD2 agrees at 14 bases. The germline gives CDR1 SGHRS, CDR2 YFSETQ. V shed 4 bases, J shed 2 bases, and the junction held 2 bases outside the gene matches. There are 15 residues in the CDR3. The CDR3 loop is CASSKGLAGAYEQYF. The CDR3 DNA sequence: TGCGCCAGCAGCAAGGGACTAGCGGGAGCCTACGAGCAGTACTTC.

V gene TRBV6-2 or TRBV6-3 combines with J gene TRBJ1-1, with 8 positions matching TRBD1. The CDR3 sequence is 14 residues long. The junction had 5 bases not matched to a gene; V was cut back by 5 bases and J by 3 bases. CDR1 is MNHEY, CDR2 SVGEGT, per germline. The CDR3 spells CASSQQGGYTEAFF. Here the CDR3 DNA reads TGTGCCAGCAGTCAACAGGGGGGGTACACTGAAGCTTTCTTT.